Below, 27 T cell receptor beta chains from the same sample are listed, as sequenced in a study of CD8 T cells in ankylosing spondylitis. TCRdb reanalysed the 5' RACE reads using MiXCR and keeps one entry per CDR3 protein. This table holds 500,000 to 650,000 distinct CDR3 sequences, about 5% found once. General observations from the study: Made up of under 10 highly homologous variants, a TCR beta motif appeared characteristic of ankylosing spondylitis blood.

Their specific antigens are unknown. The source material was blood, either unsorted or a sorted T cell fraction (not recorded which). These receptors came from a male donor with ankylosing spondylitis.

This clonotype was seen at least ten times. The CDR3 here is CASSLAWSGGFYNEQFF. CDR3 DNA sequence: TGTGCCAGCAGTTTAGCGTGGTCGGGGGGATTCTACAATGAGCAGTTCTTC. The genes are TRBV12-3 or TRBV12-4 and TRBJ2-1; 7 bases are a match to TRBD2. V trimming: 0 bases; J trimming: 3 bases; junction bases outside the gene matches: 8. This CDR3 is built from 17 residues.

This clonotype was picked up many times. This chain connects TRBV20-1 to TRBJ2-7; the D gene could be TRBD1 or TRBD2 (5 bases each). The CDR3 runs 14 residues. Trimming pared 3 bases from V and 1 base from J, leaving 13 bases between. In germline, CDR1 is DFQATT, CDR2 SNEGSKA (reference sequence). The CDR3 here is CSASRDGVSYEQYF. The CDR3 DNA is TGCAGTGCTAGTAGGGACGGAGTATCCTACGAGCAGTACTTC.

This clonotype has ten or more counts. The chain employs TRBV29-1 and TRBJ2-1, with D maybe TRBD1 (6 bases). The V end was cut by 7 bases, the J end by 2 bases, with 9 bases between. CDR3 length: 12 residues. Germline CDR1 is SQVTM and CDR2 is ANQGSEA. In DNA, the CDR3 is TGCAGCGCCAACAGGGCCTACAATGAGCAGTTCTTC. This sequence encodes CSANRAYNEQFF.

This clonotype showed up many times. The chain carries TRBV27 and TRBJ1-1, with a weak D call TRBD1 (5 bases). The CDR3 is 16 amino acids. Germline-derived CDR1 and CDR2 are MNHEY and SMNVEV (reference sequence). The V and J ends lost 4 bases and 2 bases respectively, with 17 bases between them. CDR3 sequence reads: CASSYIPQGLNTEAFF. The CDR3 nucleotides read TGTGCCAGCAGTTATATCCCTCAGGGACTAAACACTGAAGCTTTCTTT.

Ten or more counts support this clonotype. This chain joins TRBV28 and TRBJ1-4, with TRBD1 matching over 9 bases. The CDR3 runs 15 residues. V lost 6 bases to trimming and J lost 2 bases; unmatched junction nucleotides: 4. CDR1 MDHEN and CDR2 SYDVKM come from the germline V gene. As DNA, the CDR3 is TGTGCCAGCAGCCTAGGGACAGGGACTAATGAAAAACTGTTTTTT. It encodes CASSLGTGTNEKLFF. Full variable domain (missing parts from reference TRBV28 and TRBJ1-4): DVKVTQSSRYLVKRTGEKVFLECVQDMDHENMFWYRQDPGLGLRLIYFSYDVKMKEKGDIPEGYSVSREKKERFSLILESASTNQTSMYLCASSLGTGTNEKLFFGSGTQLSVL.

This clonotype was recorded at least ten times. The chain links TRBV5-1 to TRBJ1-1; perhaps TRBD1 as D (5 bases). This CDR3 has 15 residues. Germline-derived CDR1 and CDR2 are SGHRS and YFSETQ. V dropped 2 bases and J dropped 5 bases, with 16 bases sitting between them. The CDR3: CASSLGERGSTEAFF. The CDR3 bases are TGCGCCAGCAGCTTAGGGGAGAGGGGATCGACTGAAGCTTTCTTT.

Many counts were recorded for this clonotype. V and J are TRBV29-1 and TRBJ2-1; D is unresolved. This CDR3 is built from 14 residues. Germline V gene data show CDR1 as SQVTM and CDR2 as ANQGSEA. The V end lost 7 bases, the J end lost 0 bases, and 13 bases lay between the germline ends. The CDR3 is CSAATRSSYNEQFF. In nucleotides, the CDR3 is TGCAGCGCCGCTACCCGGAGCTCCTACAATGAGCAGTTCTTC.

This clonotype occurred many times. The V call is TRBV29-1, the J call TRBJ1-2, with D unclear. This CDR3 has 13 residues. V lost 0 bases and J lost 7, with 12 bases in between. Germline values: CDR1 SQVTM, CDR2 ANQGSEA. Written as DNA, the CDR3 is TGCAGCGTTGAAGATAACCGCCCCGGTGGCTACACCTTC. Translation: CSVEDNRPGGYTF.

The rearrangement uses TRBV19 and TRBJ1-1; possible D gene TRBD1, 5 bases. Germline V CDR1 and CDR2: LNHDA, SQIVND (reference sequence). Trimming shortened V by 10 bases and J by 6 bases, and 12 bases separated the two germline ends. The CDR3 length is 11 residues. The CDR3 loop reads CATTRGAEAFF. For the CDR3, the DNA is TGTGCCACGACTAGGGGCGCTGAAGCTTTCTTT.

This clonotype was observed at least ten times. The genes are TRBV5-5 and TRBJ1-6; tentatively, D is TRBD1 (5 bases). This CDR3 region has 15 residues. In germline, CDR1 is SGHKS, CDR2 YYEKEE (reference sequence). The V end lost 4 bases, the J end lost 7 bases, and 15 bases lay between the germline ends. In DNA, the CDR3 is TGTGCCAGCAGCCCGGGACCGACCTGGAATTCACCCCTCCACTTT. Residues: CASSPGPTWNSPLHF.

This clonotype was seen only a few times. The rearrangement links TRBV5-4 to TRBJ2-6, with 9 bases matching TRBD1. From germline, CDR1 is SGHNT and CDR2 YYREEE (reference sequence). V was pared by 1 base and J by 2 bases, with 10 bases of the junction left unmatched. This CDR3 region has 19 residues. The DNA of the CDR3 is TGTGCCAGCAGCTTGAGGGACAGGGAGTATTTCCCTGGGGCCAACGTCCTGACTTTC. Its translation: CASSLRDREYFPGANVLTF.

This clonotype was detected ten times or more. This chain joins TRBV12-3 or TRBV12-4 and TRBJ2-1; 8 bases map to TRBD2. This CDR3 comprises 15 residues. The J segment lost 1 base and the V segment lost 6 bases, leaving 5 bases of the junction unmatched. The CDR3 bases are TGTGCCAGCAGCCAGCGGGGGCGGTCCTACAATGAGCAGTTCTTC. Amino acids: CASSQRGRSYNEQFF.

This clonotype was seen many times. This chain uses TRBV7-9 with TRBJ1-6; no reliable D call. The CDR3 runs 12 residues. The germline V gene encodes CDR1 SEHNR and CDR2 FQNEAQ (reference sequence). The germline V and J ends were trimmed by 2 bases and 14 bases, with 10 bases remaining between them. The CDR3 reads CASSLSERTLHF. In nucleotides, the CDR3 is TGTGCCAGCAGCTTATCGGAAAGGACCCTCCACTTT.

The chain recombines TRBV5-1 with TRBJ2-7; 10 positions match TRBD1. V was pared by 4 bases and J by 5 bases, with 6 bases of the junction left unmatched. From germline, CDR1 is SGHRS and CDR2 YFSETQ. CDR3 size: 14 residues. Written as DNA, the CDR3 is TGCGCCAGCAGCCCGGGACAGGGGATCAACGAGCAGTACTTC. Protein product: CASSPGQGINEQYF.

This clonotype was observed at least ten times. The J gene is TRBJ1-1, the V gene TRBV5-1; D unclear. The V and J ends lost 4 bases and 4 bases respectively, with 14 bases between them. This CDR3 spans 14 amino acids. Germline lookup yields CDR1 SGHRS and CDR2 YFSETQ. The CDR3 nucleotides are TGCGCCAGCAGCCTAGACCAGTGGGGCACTGAAGCTTTCTTT. Translated: CASSLDQWGTEAFF.

The chain combines TRBV6-6 with TRBJ2-2, with D unresolved. Germline V gene data show CDR1 as MNHNY and CDR2 as SVGAGI (reference sequence). Trimming took 8 bases from V and 6 from J, leaving 10 bases between them. CDR3 size: 12 residues. The CDR3 coding sequence is TGTGCCAGCCTTCTGGGGTCCGGGGAGCTGTTTTTT. Translation: CASLLGSGELFF.

The J gene is TRBJ2-3, the V gene TRBV6-5; D remains ambiguous. V was trimmed by 3 bases and J by 7 bases, leaving 11 bases between them. This CDR3 has 13 amino acids. Germline V gene sequence: CDR1 MNHEY, CDR2 SVGAGI. The CDR3 DNA sequence: TGTGCCAGCAGTTATGTTCCAGGAAATACGCAGTATTTT. It yields the protein CASSYVPGNTQYF.

The CDR3, as DNA: TGCAGTGCTAGTTCGTATCCGGGGAAGGGGGACTATGGCTACACCTTC. Its translation is CSASSYPGKGDYGYTF. The chain carries TRBV20-1 and TRBJ1-2, with a possible D match to TRBD1 (6 bases). The ends were cut back, 3 bases at V and 3 bases at J, with 20 bases in the middle. CDR1 and CDR2 (germline): DFQATT, SNEGSKA (reference sequence). CDR3 length equals 16 residues.

The gene calls are TRBV7-9 and TRBJ1-2; TRBD1 might be the D (5 bases). Trimming left V 0 bases short and J 0 bases short, with 11 bases between. The CDR3 loop spans 16 amino acids. The V gene's germline CDR1 is SEHNR and CDR2 FQNEAQ (reference sequence). CDR3 in amino acids: CASSLALRATNYGYTF. In DNA form, the CDR3 reads TGTGCCAGCAGCTTAGCGCTCAGGGCTACTAACTATGGCTACACCTTC. Full variable domain (outside the CDR3, taken from reference TRBV7-9 and TRBJ1-2): DTGVSQNPRHKITKRGQNVTFRCDPISEHNRLYWYRQTLGQGPEFLTYFQNEAQLEKSRLLSDRFSAERPKGSFSTLEIQRTEQGDSAMYLCASSLALRATNYGYTFGSGTRLTVV.

This clonotype was counted ten times or more. V is TRBV12-3 or TRBV12-4 and J is TRBJ1-2, with D unclear. The CDR3 has 12 amino acids. The V and J ends lost 2 bases and 3 bases respectively, with 4 bases between them. The DNA for the CDR3 is TGTGCCAGCAGTTTACGGTACTATGGCTACACCTTC. This gives the protein CASSLRYYGYTF.

This clonotype was observed many times. This chain joins TRBV6-1 and TRBJ1-5; TRBD1 agrees at 7 bases. CDR3 size: 15 residues. Germline lookup yields CDR1 MNHNS and CDR2 SASEGT. J gave up 0 bases and V 6 bases, and 5 bases lay outside the gene matches. The CDR3: CASSSDRASNQPQHF. CDR3 in DNA: TGTGCCAGCAGCAGTGACAGGGCTAGCAATCAGCCCCAGCATTTT.

This clonotype was observed at least ten times. The chain has TRBV7-8 and TRBJ1-5; tentatively, D is TRBD1 (6 bases). V was clipped by 5 bases and J by 4 bases, with 18 bases between them. Germline-derived CDR1 and CDR2 are SGHVS and FQNEAQ. The CDR3 has 16 amino acids. This CDR3 reads CASSPWETGNNQPQHF. The CDR3 DNA follows: TGTGCCAGCAGCCCGTGGGAAACAGGGAATAATCAGCCCCAGCATTTT.

This clonotype was counted many times. The rearrangement joins TRBV7-9 to TRBJ2-1; D assignment may be TRBD1 or TRBD2 (6 bases each). The germline V gene has CDR1 SEHNR and CDR2 FQNEAQ (reference sequence). This CDR3 is 14 amino acids long. The germline V and J ends were trimmed by 4 bases and 8 bases, with 15 bases remaining between them. The CDR3 nucleotides are TGTGCCAGCAGCTCGTGGCGGGACAAAGATGAGCAGTTCTTC. Protein product: CASSSWRDKDEQFF.

This clonotype was seen ten or more times. V gene TRBV20-1 combines with J gene TRBJ2-5; D is undetermined. The V gene lost 4 bases and the J gene lost 2 bases, with 11 bases spanning the gap. The CDR3 spans 13 residues. Per the germline V gene, CDR1 is DFQATT and CDR2 is SNEGSKA (reference sequence). CDR3 nucleotides: TGCAGTGCTACGGACGAAAAACAAGAGACCCAGTACTTC. Protein product: CSATDEKQETQYF.

This clonotype came up many times. The chain recombines TRBV12-3 or TRBV12-4 with TRBJ2-3, with D tentatively TRBD2 (7 bases). The CDR3 runs to 16 residues. Trimming removed 4 bases at V and 2 bases at J, with 16 bases between. In nucleotides, the CDR3 is TGTGCCAGCAGTTCCCCGAGGCGGGGGCTCACAGATACGCAGTATTTT. Translating gives CASSSPRRGLTDTQYF.

This clonotype was observed at least ten times. CDR3 in DNA: TGTGCCAGCAGCCGGGGGTCAGGGACGGTAGATACGCAGTATTTT. This sequence encodes CASSRGSGTVDTQYF. This chain links TRBV7-9 with TRBJ2-3; possibly TRBD2 for D (6 bases). Looked up from germline, CDR1 is SEHNR and CDR2 is FQNEAQ (reference sequence). V was shortened by 5 bases and J by 5 bases, with 17 bases between the two germline ends. The CDR3 is made up of 15 amino acids.

This clonotype has at least ten counts. The chain uses TRBV5-5 and TRBJ1-2; 9 nucleotides align to TRBD1. Trimming removed 2 bases from V and 6 bases from J; junction bases left unmatched: 11. The CDR3 has 16 residues. Germline-derived CDR1 and CDR2 are SGHKS and YYEKEE (reference sequence). The CDR3, as DNA: TGTGCCAGCAGCTTTCCCGGACAGGGGAACGAAAATGGCTACACCTTC. It codes for CASSFPGQGNENGYTF.